This T cell receptor beta chain was sequenced for a study of molecular identifiers for immune sequencing clone quantification. TCRdb re-called the PCR reads through MiXCR, storing one row per CDR3 protein. The sample has around 470,000 distinct CDR3 sequences; less than 30% are singletons. Germline CDR1 LNHDA, CDR2 SQIVND (reference sequence). The CDR3 is 14 residues long. V was clipped by 5 bases and J by 10 bases, with 18 bases between them. The material sequenced was naive CD8+ T cells from blood, with Jurkat cell RNA spiked in. The subset is: FACS-sorted CD8+CD4-CCR7+CD45RA+ naive T cells. The receptor was isolated from a human donor in good health. Some libraries in this study had Jurkat cell RNA spiked in. The chain recombines TRBV19 with TRBJ2-1; maybe TRBD2 (6 bases). The CDR3, as DNA: TGTGCCAGTAGTTGGGGACTCCATGATGGGGAGCAGTTCTTC. This encodes CASSWGLHDGEQFF.